Sequencing of this T cell receptor (beta chain) was carried out in a study of T-cell reconstitution after alpha-beta-depleted transplantation in children listed by TCRdb under 2016. Broadly, across the study: Using TCR repertoire profiling, the study followed T-cell immune reconstitution in a quantitative way in children after TCRalphabeta/CD19-depleted allogeneic hematopoietic cell transplantation.

Receptor amplification or capture employed PCR. The instrument was an Illumina HiSeq 2500. To normalize quantification of the TCRbeta repertoire, the TCR libraries were built with molecular barcoding that relied on unique molecular identifiers. The raw public reads went through TCRdb reprocessing: fastp at Q25, MiXCR clone calling, in-frame beta chains kept. CDR3 protein duplicates are merged, each entry listing the most common genes and DNA. The sample table contains about 410,000 distinct CDR3 sequences; only one count was recorded for roughly 21% of them. The ten biggest clones cover approximately 3.9% of the sample. Trimming removed 0 bases from V and 5 bases from J; the gene matches leave 10 bases unexplained. From the cysteine through the phenylalanine, the CDR3 covers 16 amino acids. Solely the CDR3 DNA is kept, with 48 bases framed from the first base. The germline V gene specifies LGHNA as CDR1 and YSLEER as CDR2.

The table lists this clonotype with a few counts. It lacks a known antigen. No much larger clone is present one base from it, and per-base qualities are unavailable. Here the chain combines TRBV4-3 and TRBJ2-7, and 7 junction bases match TRBD2. The sample was PBMCs from the stem cell graft donor, taken from the stem cell graft. This TCR came from a human donor who donated a stem cell graft to a child with acute myeloid leukemia. The encoded CDR3 is CASSQDITSEPHEQYF. The nucleotides are TGCGCCAGCAGCCAAGATATAACTAGCGAACCTCACGAGCAGTACTTC.